The table lists the clone carrying this TCR beta chain with a count of one. Germline V gene data show CDR1 as ENHRY and CDR2 as SYGVKD. This CDR3 is 13 amino acids long. V lost 2 bases, J lost 2 bases, and 6 bases lay in between. These data belong to a study of control samples from healthy donors and cancer patients. Clones were read by immunoSEQ multiplex PCR, and TCRdb kept only the in-frame ones, dropping some. Of under 65,000 clones detected, 80% to 90% appear once; the ten largest clones hold around 2.8%. This rearrangement joins TRBV10-3 to TRBJ1-2; D uncertain. This clonotype originated in a woman aged 50 to 65 with lung cancer. Sequencing was carried out using PBMCs. In DNA, the CDR3 is TGTGCCATCAGTGAGAACGGCAACTATGGCTACACCTTC. Translation: CAISENGNYGYTF.